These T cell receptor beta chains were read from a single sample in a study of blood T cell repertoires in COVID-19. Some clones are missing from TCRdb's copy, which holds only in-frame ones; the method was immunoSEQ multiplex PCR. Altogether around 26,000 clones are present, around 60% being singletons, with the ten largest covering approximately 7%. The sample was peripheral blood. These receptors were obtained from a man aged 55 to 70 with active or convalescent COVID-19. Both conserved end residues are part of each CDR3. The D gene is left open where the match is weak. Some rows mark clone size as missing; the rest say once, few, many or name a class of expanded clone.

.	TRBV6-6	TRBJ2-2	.	TGTGCCAGCATAGAGCCCCCGAACACCGGGGAGCTGTTTTTT	CASIEPPNTGELFF
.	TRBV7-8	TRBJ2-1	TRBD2	TGTGCCAGCAGTCGGACTAGCGCCGGGATAGCCTACAATGAGCAGTTCTTC	CASSRTSAGIAYNEQFF
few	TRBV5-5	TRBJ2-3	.	TGTGCCAGCAGCTTGGTTGGGGCAGGTAGCACAGATACGCAGTATTTT	CASSLVGAGSTDTQYF
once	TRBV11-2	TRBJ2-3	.	TGTGCCAGCAGCTCCCGGGGGGCTAGCACAGATACGCAGTATTTT	CASSSRGASTDTQYF
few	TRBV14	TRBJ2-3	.	TGTGCCAGCAGCCAAAGGGGGTTGGGAGATACGCAGTATTTT	CASSQRGLGDTQYF
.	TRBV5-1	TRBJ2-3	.	TGCGCCAGCAGCTTGACTTCAAGAGATACGCAGTATTTT	CASSLTSRDTQYF
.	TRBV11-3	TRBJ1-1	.	TGTGCCAGCAGCCCGATCCCGCTGGTATCGGACATGAACACTGAAGCTTTCTTT	CASSPIPLVSDMNTEAFF
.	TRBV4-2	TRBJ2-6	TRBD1	TGTGCCAGCAGCCCGCAATCAGGGACAGGAGACTCTGGGGCCAACGTCCTGACTTTC	CASSPQSGTGDSGANVLTF
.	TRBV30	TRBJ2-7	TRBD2	TGTGCCTGGGGACTAGATTACCAGCAGTACTTC	CAWGLDYQQYF
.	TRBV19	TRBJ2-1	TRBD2	TGTGCCAGTAGTCTCCAAGCGGGGTCCTACAATGAGCAGTTCTTC	CASSLQAGSYNEQFF
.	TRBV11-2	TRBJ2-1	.	TGTGCCAGCAGCTTAGTTTCCGGGACACTGCAGGTTCATGAGCAGTTCTTC	CASSLVSGTLQVHEQFF
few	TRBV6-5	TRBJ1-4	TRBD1	TGTGCCAGCAGTGACTCGACAGGGACAAATGAAAAACTGTTTTTT	CASSDSTGTNEKLFF
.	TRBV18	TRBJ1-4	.	TGTGCCAGCTCACCATCTTCTCAGGGTAATGAAAAACTGTTTTTT	CASSPSSQGNEKLFF
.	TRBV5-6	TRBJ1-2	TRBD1	TGTGCCAGCAGCGCTCGACAGGGGGATGGCTACACCTTC	CASSARQGDGYTF
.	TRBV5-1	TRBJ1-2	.	TGCGCCACCTTTACTAACTATGGCTACACCTTC	CATFTNYGYTF
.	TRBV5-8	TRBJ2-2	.	TGTGCCAGCAGCTTATGGACAGCCTCGAACACCGGGGAGCTGTTTTTT	CASSLWTASNTGELFF
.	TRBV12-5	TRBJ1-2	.	TGTGCTAGTGGCCCTCAGGGTTGGGGCTACACCTTC	CASGPQGWGYTF
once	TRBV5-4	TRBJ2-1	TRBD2	TGTGCCAGCAGCCAGACTGGGACAGCGGGGGGGCGCAACAATGAGCAGTTCTTC	CASSQTGTAGGRNNEQFF
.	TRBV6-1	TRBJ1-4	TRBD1	TGTGCCAGCAGTGACCCGGGACAGGGGTACGAAAAACTGTTTTTT	CASSDPGQGYEKLFF
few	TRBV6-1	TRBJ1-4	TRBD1	TGTGCCAGCAGCGAACGAAGGGGGCAGGGGACTAATGAAAAACTGTTTTTT	CASSERRGQGTNEKLFF
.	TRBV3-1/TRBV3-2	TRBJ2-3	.	TGTGCCAGCAGCCAAAAGTACGGTCTTGAGTATTTT	CASSQKYGLEYF
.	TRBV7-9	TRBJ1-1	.	TGTGCCAGCAGCTCCCTGTCAGTATTTAACACTGAAGCTTTCTTT	CASSSLSVFNTEAFF
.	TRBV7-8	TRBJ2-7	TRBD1	TGTGCCAGCAGGCATTCGGAGTCGGCAGGGGGCTACGAGCAGTACTTC	CASRHSESAGGYEQYF
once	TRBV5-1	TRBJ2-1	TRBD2	TGCGCCAGCAGCCCCACCGGGACTAGCGGGTCGAGCTCCTACAATGAGCAGTTCTTC	CASSPTGTSGSSSYNEQFF
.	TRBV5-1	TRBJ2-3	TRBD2	TGCGCCAGCAGCGAGACTAGCGGCACAGATACGCAGTATTTT	CASSETSGTDTQYF
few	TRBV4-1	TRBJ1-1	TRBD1	TGCGCCAGCAGCCAAGAGAGGGGGCAAACTGAAGCTTTCTTT	CASSQERGQTEAFF
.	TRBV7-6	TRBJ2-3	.	TGTGCCAGCAGCGCGACAGATACGCAGTATTTT	CASSATDTQYF
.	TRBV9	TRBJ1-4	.	TGTGCCAGCAGTTACAGCCTCGGTAATGAAAAACTGTTTTTT	CASSYSLGNEKLFF
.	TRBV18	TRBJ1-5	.	TGTGCCAGCTCACACTACACGGGACACTCTGAGGGAATATATAGCAATCAGCCCCAGCATTTT	CASSHYTGHSEGIYSNQPQHF
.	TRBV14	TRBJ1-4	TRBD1	TGTGCCAGCAGCCAACTAGAGACAGGGGCTAATGAAAAACTGTTTTTT	CASSQLETGANEKLFF
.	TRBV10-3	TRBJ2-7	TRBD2	TGTGCCATCAACAGCGGGAGGGGATCCTACGAGCAGTACTTC	CAINSGRGSYEQYF